These 14 T cell receptor beta chains share one sample of origin, sequenced in a study of breast tumors, draining lymph nodes, adjacent tissues. TCRdb re-called the multiplex PCR reads through MiXCR, storing one row per CDR3 protein. The profile shows approximately 300,000 distinct CDR3 sequences, around 31% of them singletons. The lymph nodes were axillary draining lymph nodes from breast cancer patients. Sequencing was done on a sample of axillary lymph node tissue. These receptors were obtained from a female donor with breast cancer. Some clones in this sample may be carry-over from other donors' samples.

A word on this clonotype: Because the CDR3 is missing its conserved closing phenylalanine or tryptophan, this is likely a read error. The chain has TRBV19 and TRBJ2-5; 12 positions agree with TRBD1. Germline V gives CDR1 LNHDA, CDR2 SQIVND (reference sequence). The CDR3 spans 17 residues. The junction had 15 bases not matched to a gene; V was cut back by 3 bases and J by 10 bases. This CDR3 reads CASSMTGGQGAGKIQYL. CDR3 nucleotides: TGTGCCAGTAGTATGACCGGGGGACAGGGGGCCGGGAAGATCCAGTACCTC.

Ten or more counts support this clonotype. V gene TRBV7-9 combines with J gene TRBJ2-1; D not resolved. CDR3 length: 14 residues. Trimming stripped 5 bases from V and 0 bases from J, with 8 bases between. CDR1 is SEHNR, CDR2 FQNEAQ, per germline (reference sequence). The DNA of the CDR3 is TGTGCCAGCAGCGGCGCCCCCTCCTACAATGAGCAGTTCTTC. It specifies CASSGAPSYNEQFF.

The chain has TRBV18 and TRBJ1-6; tentatively, D is TRBD1 (5 bases). The V end was cut by 3 bases, the J end by 7 bases, with 13 bases between. The CDR3 spans 15 residues. The germline CDR1 and CDR2 sequences are KGHSH and LQKENI. The CDR3 loop is CASSPKGRLNSPLHF. The CDR3 nucleotides read TGTGCCAGCTCACCGAAGGGACGGCTGAATTCACCCCTCCACTTT.

The chain uses TRBV6-1 and TRBJ2-6, with 15 bases fitting TRBD2. This CDR3 has 19 amino acids. Germline CDR1 MNHNS, CDR2 SASEGT. V dropped 5 bases and J dropped 4; count of bases not matched to a gene: 9. The CDR3 nucleotides read TGTGCCAGCAGTTCTGGACTAGCGGGAGGGCCAGGAGGGGCCAACGTCCTGACTTTC. Protein product: CASSSGLAGGPGGANVLTF.

This clonotype was counted at least ten times. This chain connects TRBV14 to TRBJ2-1; the match to TRBD2 covers 9 bases. Per germline, CDR1 SGHDN and CDR2 FVKESK. The CDR3 is made up of 14 amino acids. Trimming cost V 5 bases and J 9 bases; bases outside gene matches: 8. CDR3: CASSRAGGSGEQFF. The CDR3 nucleotides are TGTGCCAGCAGCAGAGCGGGAGGCAGTGGTGAGCAGTTCTTC.

Worth noting for this clonotype: A much larger clone is a single base away; this may be a read error. CDR3 sequence: CASSQDLRTDTRYF. CDR3 in DNA: TGTGCCAGCAGCCAAGATCTCCGCACAGATACGCGGTATTTT. V is TRBV4-2 and J is TRBJ2-3; unclear D gene. CDR3 length: 14 residues. Germline CDR1 and CDR2: LGHNA and YNFKEQ.

This clonotype was counted ten times or more. The J gene is TRBJ2-2, the V gene TRBV20-1; TRBD1 is a possible D gene (6 bases). This CDR3 spans 14 amino acids. The V and J ends lost 1 base and 5 bases respectively, with 11 bases between them. Germline V lookup: CDR1 DFQATT, CDR2 SNEGSKA (reference sequence). CDR3 nucleotides: TGCAGTGCTAGAGCTATCACAGGGACCGGGGAGCTGTTTTTT. Its translation: CSARAITGTGELFF.

Concerning this clonotype itself: Because it lacks the conserved phenylalanine or tryptophan at the end, this CDR3 is likely a read error. Because the CDR3's place on the DNA is in doubt, the DNA is left out and the CDR3 is given as listed by TCRdb. The chain joins TRBV10-1 to TRBJ2-2; the table gives TRBD1 as D, unverified against the DNA. Germline assignment: CDR1 WNHNN and CDR2 SYGVQD (reference sequence). The CDR3 length is 14 residues, termini included. CDR3 sequence: CASSAGQNTGELRI.

The chain has TRBV5-8 and TRBJ1-2; 7 bases line up with TRBD1. V gave up 4 bases and J gave up 4 bases; unmatched junction bases: 4. The CDR3 spans 13 residues. The germline gives CDR1 SGHTS, CDR2 YDEGEE. The CDR3 loop is CASSVGQTYGYTF. Here the CDR3 DNA reads TGTGCCAGCAGCGTGGGACAGACCTATGGCTACACCTTC. Using reference TRBV5-8 and TRBJ1-2 for the parts outside the CDR3, the full variable domain is EAGVTQSPTHLIKTRGQQATLRCSPISGHTSVYWYQQALGLGLQFLLWYDEGEERNRGNFPPRFSGRQFPNYSSELNVNALELEDSALYLCASSVGQTYGYTFGSGTRLTVV.

Comment on this clonotype: Germline and junction disagree at one end, which may indicate a read error. The rearrangement uses TRBV6-1 and TRBJ1-4, with 9 positions matching TRBD1. CDR3 length equals 14 residues. Germline loops: CDR1 MNHNS, CDR2 SASEGT. CDR3 nucleotide sequence: TGTGTCAGCAAACAGGGGGCCTTGAATGAAAAACTGTTTTTT. This encodes CVSKQGALNEKLFF.

Ten or more counts support this clonotype. This rearrangement joins TRBV4-1 to TRBJ2-7, with TRBD2 matching 8 bases. Germline assignment: CDR1 MGHRA and CDR2 YSYEKL. V lost 0 bases, J lost 4 bases, and 8 bases stayed unmatched. This CDR3 is 16 amino acids long. CDR3 bases: TGCGCCAGCAGCCAAGAAAGGAGCGGGAGTAGGTACGAGCAGTACTTC. Translation gives CASSQERSGSRYEQYF.

The chain has TRBV25-1 and TRBJ2-2, with no clear D. The CDR3 consists of 13 residues. Looked up from germline, CDR1 is MGHDK and CDR2 is SYGVNS. The CDR3 here is CARGRSNTGELFF. The CDR3, as DNA: TGTGCTAGAGGACGGTCGAACACCGGGGAGCTGTTTTTT. Variable domain in full (rest from reference TRBV25-1 and TRBJ2-2): EADIYQTPRYLVIGTGKKITLECSQTMGHDKMYWYQQDPGMELHLIHYSYGVNSTEKGDLSSESTVSRIRTEHFPLTLESARPSHTSQYLCARGRSNTGELFFGEGSRLTVL.

On this clonotype: This may be a read error: a much more frequent sequence differs by one nucleotide. The chain recombines TRBV5-6 with TRBJ1-2; 8 bases align to TRBD1. Germline V CDR1 and CDR2: SGHDT, YYEEEE. The CDR3 extends over 14 amino acids. The CDR3 DNA follows: TGTGCCAGCGGCTTGGATACAGGGGGCTATGGCTACACCTTC. Amino acid sequence: CASGLDTGGYGYTF.

This clonotype has at least ten counts. The rearrangement joins TRBV12-3 or TRBV12-4 to TRBJ1-4, with no clear D. V gave up 3 bases and J gave up 11 bases, with 19 bases separating them. The CDR3 spans 15 residues. Here the CDR3 reads CASSFSDTSSLKLFF. The CDR3 DNA sequence: TGTGCCAGCAGTTTTTCAGACACTTCGAGCTTGAAACTGTTTTTT.